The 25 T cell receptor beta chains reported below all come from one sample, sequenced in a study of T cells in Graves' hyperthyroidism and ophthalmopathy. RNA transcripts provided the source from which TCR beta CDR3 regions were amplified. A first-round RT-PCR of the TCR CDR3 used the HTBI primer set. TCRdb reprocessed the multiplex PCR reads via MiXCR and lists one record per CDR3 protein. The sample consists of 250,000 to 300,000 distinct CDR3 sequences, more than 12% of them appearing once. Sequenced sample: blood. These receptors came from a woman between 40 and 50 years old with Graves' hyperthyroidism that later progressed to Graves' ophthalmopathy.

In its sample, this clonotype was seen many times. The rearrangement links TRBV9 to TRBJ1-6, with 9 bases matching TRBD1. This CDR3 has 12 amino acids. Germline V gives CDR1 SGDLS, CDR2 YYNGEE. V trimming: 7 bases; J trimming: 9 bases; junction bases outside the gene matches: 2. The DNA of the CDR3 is TGTGCCAGCGGGGGACAGGGTTCACCCCTCCACTTT. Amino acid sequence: CASGGQGSPLHF.

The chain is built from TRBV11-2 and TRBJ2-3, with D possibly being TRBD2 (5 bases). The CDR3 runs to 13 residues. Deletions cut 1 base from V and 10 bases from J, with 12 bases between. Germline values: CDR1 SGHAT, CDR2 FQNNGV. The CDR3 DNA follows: TGTGCCAGCAGCTTAGGCGGGCGGTTTGCGCAGTATTTT. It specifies CASSLGGRFAQYF.

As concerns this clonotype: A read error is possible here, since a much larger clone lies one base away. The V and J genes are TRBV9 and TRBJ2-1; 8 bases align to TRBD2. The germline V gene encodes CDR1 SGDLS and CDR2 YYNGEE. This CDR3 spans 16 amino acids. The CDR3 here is CASGVDALAAYNEQFF. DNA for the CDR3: TGTGCCAGCGGCGTAGACGCACTAGCGGCGTACAATGAGCAGTTCTTC.

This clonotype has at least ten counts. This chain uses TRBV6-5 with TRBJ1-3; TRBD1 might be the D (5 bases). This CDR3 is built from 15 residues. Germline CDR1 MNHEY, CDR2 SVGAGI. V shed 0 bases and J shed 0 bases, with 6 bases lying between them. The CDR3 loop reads CASSYSTDSGNTIYF. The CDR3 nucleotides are TGTGCCAGCAGTTACTCGACAGACTCTGGAAACACCATATATTTT.

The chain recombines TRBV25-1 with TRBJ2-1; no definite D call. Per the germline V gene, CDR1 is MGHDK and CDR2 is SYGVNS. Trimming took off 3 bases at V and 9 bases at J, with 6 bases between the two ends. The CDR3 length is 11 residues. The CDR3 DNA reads TGTGCCAGCAGTGAGCTGGGTGAGCAGTTCTTC. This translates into CASSELGEQFF.

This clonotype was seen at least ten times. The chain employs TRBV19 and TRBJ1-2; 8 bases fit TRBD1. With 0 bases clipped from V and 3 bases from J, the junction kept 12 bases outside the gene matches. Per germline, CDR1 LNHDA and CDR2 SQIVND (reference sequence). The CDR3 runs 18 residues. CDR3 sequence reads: CASSIDRGFGTGHYGYTF. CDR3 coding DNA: TGTGCCAGTAGTATAGATCGAGGATTCGGGACAGGTCACTATGGCTACACCTTC.

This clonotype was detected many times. CDR3 region: CASSGRRLAGKGYEQYF. The CDR3 coding sequence is TGTGCCAGCAGTGGAAGAAGACTAGCGGGTAAAGGGTACGAGCAGTACTTC. The chain recombines TRBV2 with TRBJ2-7; 10 nucleotides agree with TRBD2. V was pared by 4 bases and J by 4 bases, with 13 bases of the junction left unmatched. Germline-derived CDR1 and CDR2 are SNHLY and FYNNEI. The CDR3 contains 17 residues.

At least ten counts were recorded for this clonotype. CDR3 coding DNA: TGTGCCAGCAATTATCAGCTGTCCTACGAGCAGTACTTC. Translated, it gives CASNYQLSYEQYF. V is TRBV6-1 and J is TRBJ2-7; D ambiguous. V was cut by 7 bases and J by 1 base, with 11 bases left in between. This CDR3 spans 13 amino acids. The V gene's germline CDR1 is MNHNS and CDR2 SASEGT.

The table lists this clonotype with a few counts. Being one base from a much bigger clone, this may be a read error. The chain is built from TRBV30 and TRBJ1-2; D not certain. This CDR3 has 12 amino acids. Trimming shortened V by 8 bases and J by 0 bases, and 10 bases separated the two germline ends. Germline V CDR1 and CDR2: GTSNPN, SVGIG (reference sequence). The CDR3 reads CAGSRANYGYTF. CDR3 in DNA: TGTGCCGGATCGAGGGCTAACTATGGCTACACCTTC.

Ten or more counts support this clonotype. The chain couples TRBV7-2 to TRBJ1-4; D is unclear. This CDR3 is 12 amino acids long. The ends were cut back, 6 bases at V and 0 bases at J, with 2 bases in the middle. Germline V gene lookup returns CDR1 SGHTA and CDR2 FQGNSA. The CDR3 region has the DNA TGTGCCAGCAGAGCAACTAATGAAAAACTGTTTTTT. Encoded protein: CASRATNEKLFF. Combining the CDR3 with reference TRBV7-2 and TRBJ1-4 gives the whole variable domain GAGVSQSPSNKVTEKGKDVELRCDPISGHTALYWYRQSLGQGLEFLIYFQGNSAPDKSGLPSDRFSAERTGGSVSTLTIQRTQQEDSAVYLCASRATNEKLFFGSGTQLSVL.

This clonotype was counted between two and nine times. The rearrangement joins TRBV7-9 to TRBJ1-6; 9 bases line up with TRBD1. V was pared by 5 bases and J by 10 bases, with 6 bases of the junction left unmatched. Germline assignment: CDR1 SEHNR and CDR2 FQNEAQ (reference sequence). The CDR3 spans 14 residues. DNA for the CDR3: TGTGCCAGCAGCATACGGACAGGGGTATCACCCCTCCACTTT. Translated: CASSIRTGVSPLHF.

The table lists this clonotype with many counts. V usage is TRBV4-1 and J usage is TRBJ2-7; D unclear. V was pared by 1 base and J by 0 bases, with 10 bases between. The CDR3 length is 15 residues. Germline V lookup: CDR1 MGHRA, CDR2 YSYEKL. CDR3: CASSQGRVASYEQYF. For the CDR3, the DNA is TGCGCCAGCAGCCAAGGCCGGGTAGCCTCCTACGAGCAGTACTTC.

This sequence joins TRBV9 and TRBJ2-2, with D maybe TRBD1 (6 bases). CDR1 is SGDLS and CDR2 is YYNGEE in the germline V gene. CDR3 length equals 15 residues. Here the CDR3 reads CPRGGQPLHCGELFF. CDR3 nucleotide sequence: TGTCCCCGAGGTGGACAGCCTTTACATTGCGGGGAGCTGTTTTTT.

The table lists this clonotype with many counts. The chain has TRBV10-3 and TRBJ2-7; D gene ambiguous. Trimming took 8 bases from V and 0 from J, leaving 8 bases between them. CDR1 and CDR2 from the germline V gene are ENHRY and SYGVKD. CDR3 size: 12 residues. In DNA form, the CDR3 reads TGTGCCATCTCGGCCAGCTCCTACGAGCAGTACTTC. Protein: CAISASSYEQYF.

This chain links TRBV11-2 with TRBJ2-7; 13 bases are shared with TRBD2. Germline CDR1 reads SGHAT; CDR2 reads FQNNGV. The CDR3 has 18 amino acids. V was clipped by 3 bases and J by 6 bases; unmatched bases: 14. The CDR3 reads CASSFGLAGARRGGEQYF. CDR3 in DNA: TGTGCCAGCAGCTTTGGACTAGCGGGAGCGCGGAGGGGGGGCGAGCAGTACTTC.

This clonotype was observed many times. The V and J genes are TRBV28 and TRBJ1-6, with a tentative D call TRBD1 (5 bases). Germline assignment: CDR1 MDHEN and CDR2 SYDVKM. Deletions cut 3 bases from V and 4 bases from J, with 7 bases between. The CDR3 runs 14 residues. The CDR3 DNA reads TGTGCCAGCAGTTTTACAGGTTATAATTCACCCCTCCACTTT. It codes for CASSFTGYNSPLHF.

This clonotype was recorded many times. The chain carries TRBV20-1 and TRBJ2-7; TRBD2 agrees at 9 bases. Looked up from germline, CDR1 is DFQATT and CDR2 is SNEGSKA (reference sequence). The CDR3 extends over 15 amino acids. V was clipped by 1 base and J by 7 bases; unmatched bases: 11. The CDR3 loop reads CSARALTSGRWEQYF. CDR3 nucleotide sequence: TGCAGTGCTAGAGCCCTGACTAGCGGACGTTGGGAGCAGTACTTC.

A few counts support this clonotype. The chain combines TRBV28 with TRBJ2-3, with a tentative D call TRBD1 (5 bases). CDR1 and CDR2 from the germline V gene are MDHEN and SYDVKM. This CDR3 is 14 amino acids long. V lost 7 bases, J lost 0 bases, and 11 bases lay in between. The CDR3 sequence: CASTTWGSTDTQYF. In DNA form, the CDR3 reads TGTGCCAGCACCACCTGGGGCAGCACAGATACGCAGTATTTT.

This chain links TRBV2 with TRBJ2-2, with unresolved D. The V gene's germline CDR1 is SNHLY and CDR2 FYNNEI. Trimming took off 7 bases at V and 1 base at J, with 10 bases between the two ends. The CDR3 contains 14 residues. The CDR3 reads CASKSALNTGELFF. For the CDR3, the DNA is TGTGCCAGCAAATCAGCGCTGAACACCGGGGAGCTGTTTTTT.

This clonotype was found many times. This chain's CDR3 is CSVVLDYEQYF. The CDR3 bases are TGCAGCGTTGTACTCGACTACGAGCAGTACTTC. The chain carries TRBV29-1 and TRBJ2-7; D gene ambiguous. The CDR3 is 11 residues long. Germline CDR1 reads SQVTM; CDR2 reads ANQGSEA. The germline V and J ends were trimmed by 4 bases and 3 bases, with 7 bases remaining between them.

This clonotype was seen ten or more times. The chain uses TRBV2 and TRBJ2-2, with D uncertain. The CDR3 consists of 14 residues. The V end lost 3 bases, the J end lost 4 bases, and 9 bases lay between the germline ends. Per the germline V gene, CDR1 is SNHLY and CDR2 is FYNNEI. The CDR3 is CASSDDASTGELFF. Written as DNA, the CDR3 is TGTGCCAGCAGTGACGACGCCTCCACCGGGGAGCTGTTTTTT.

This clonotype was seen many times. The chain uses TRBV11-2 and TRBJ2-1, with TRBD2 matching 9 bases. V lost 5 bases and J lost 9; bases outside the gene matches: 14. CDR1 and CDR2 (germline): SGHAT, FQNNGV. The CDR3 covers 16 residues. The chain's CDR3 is CASSPPGLAGEGEQFF. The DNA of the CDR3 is TGTGCCAGCAGCCCCCCGGGACTAGCAGGGGAGGGTGAGCAGTTCTTC.

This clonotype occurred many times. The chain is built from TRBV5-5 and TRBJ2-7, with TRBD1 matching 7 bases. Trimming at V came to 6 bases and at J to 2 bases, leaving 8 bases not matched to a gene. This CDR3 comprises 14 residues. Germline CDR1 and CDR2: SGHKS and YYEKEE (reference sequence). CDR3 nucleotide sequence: TGTGCCAGCAACCGCCATACAGGGGCCTACGAGCAGTACTTC. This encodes CASNRHTGAYEQYF.

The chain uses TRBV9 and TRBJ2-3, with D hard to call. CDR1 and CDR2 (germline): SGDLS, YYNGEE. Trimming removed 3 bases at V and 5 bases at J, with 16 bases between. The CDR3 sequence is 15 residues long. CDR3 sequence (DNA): TGTGCCAGCAGCGATGGGGTAAGGTCGAAAGATACGCAGTATTTT. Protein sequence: CASSDGVRSKDTQYF.

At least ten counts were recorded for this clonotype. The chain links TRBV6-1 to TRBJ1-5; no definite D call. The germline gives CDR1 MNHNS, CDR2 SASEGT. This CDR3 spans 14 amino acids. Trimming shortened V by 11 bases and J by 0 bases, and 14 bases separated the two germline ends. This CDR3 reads CAGLHSSSNQPQHF. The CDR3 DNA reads TGTGCCGGCCTTCATTCGTCTAGCAATCAGCCCCAGCATTTT.